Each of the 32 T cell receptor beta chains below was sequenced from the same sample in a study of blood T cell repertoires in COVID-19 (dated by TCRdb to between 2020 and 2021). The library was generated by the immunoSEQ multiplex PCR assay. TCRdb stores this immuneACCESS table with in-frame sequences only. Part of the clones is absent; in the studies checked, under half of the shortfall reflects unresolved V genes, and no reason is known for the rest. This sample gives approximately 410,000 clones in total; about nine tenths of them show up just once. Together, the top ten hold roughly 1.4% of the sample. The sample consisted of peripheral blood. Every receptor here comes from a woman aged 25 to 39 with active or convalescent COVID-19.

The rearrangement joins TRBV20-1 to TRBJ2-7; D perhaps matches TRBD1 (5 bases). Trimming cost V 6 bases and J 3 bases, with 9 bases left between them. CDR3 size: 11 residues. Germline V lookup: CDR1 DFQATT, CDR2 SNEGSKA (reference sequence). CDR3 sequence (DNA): TGCAGTGCCCTCGACAGCTACGAGCAGTACTTC. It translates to CSALDSYEQYF.

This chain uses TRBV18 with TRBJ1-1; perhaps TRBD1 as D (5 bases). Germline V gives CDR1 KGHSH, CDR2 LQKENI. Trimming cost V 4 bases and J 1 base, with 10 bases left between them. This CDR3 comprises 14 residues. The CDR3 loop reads CASSLQDKNTEAFF. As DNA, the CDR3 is TGTGCCAGCTCACTTCAGGACAAGAACACTGAAGCTTTCTTT.

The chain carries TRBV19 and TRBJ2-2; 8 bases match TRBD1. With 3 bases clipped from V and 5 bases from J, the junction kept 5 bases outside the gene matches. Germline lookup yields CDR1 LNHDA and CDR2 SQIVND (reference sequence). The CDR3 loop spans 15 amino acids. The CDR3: CASSIQGAYTGELFF. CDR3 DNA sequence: TGTGCCAGTAGTATCCAGGGGGCGTATACCGGGGAGCTGTTTTTT.

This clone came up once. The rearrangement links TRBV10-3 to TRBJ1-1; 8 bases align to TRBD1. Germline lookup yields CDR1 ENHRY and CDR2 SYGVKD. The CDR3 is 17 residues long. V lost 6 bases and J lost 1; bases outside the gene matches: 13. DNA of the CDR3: TGTGCCATCAGCGGACCGACAGGGGTTAAGGGGAACACTGAAGCTTTCTTT. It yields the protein CAISGPTGVKGNTEAFF.

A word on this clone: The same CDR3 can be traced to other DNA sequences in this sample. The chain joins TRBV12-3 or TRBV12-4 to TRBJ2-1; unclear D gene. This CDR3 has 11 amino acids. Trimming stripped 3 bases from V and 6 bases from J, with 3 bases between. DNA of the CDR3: TGTGCCAGCAGTTTCAGCAATGAGCAGTTCTTC. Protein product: CASSFSNEQFF.

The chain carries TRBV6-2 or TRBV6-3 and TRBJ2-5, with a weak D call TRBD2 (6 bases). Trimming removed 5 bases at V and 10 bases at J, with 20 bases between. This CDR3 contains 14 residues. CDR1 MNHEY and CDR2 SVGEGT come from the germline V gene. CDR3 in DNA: TGTGCCAGCAGTAAAGAAGCGGGCCCCGATTTCCAGTACTTC. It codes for CASSKEAGPDFQYF.

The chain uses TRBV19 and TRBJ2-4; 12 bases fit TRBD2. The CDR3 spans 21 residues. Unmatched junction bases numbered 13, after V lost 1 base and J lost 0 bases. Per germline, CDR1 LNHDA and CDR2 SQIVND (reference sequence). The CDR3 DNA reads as TGTGCCAGTAGTATAGGACTAGCGGGGGCCTCCGCGACACTAGCCAAAAACATTCAGTACTTC. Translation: CASSIGLAGASATLAKNIQYF.

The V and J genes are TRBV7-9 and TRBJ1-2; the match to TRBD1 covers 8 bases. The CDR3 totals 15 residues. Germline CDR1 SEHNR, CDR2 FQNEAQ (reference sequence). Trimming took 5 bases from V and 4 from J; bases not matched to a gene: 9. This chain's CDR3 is CASSPPGQGLYGYTF. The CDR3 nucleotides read TGTGCCAGCAGCCCGCCCGGACAGGGCCTCTATGGCTACACCTTC.

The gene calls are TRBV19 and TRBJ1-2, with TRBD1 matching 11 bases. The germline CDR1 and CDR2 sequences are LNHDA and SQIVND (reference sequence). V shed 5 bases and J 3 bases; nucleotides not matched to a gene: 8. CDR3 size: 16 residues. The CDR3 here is CASSLGTGGDYYGYTF. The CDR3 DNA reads TGTGCCAGTAGTTTGGGGACAGGGGGAGACTACTATGGCTACACCTTC.

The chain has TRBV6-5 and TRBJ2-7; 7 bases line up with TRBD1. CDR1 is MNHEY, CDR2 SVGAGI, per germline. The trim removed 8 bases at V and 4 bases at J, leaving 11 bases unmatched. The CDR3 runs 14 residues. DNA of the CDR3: TGTGCCAGCTTAGTCGCGACAGGGTATTACGAGCAGTACTTC. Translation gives CASLVATGYYEQYF.

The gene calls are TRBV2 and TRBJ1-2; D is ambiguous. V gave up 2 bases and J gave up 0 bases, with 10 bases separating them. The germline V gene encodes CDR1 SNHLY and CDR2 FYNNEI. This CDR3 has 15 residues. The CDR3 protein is CASSESTTTNYGYTF. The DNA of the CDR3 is TGTGCCAGCAGTGAAAGTACAACCACTAACTATGGCTACACCTTC.

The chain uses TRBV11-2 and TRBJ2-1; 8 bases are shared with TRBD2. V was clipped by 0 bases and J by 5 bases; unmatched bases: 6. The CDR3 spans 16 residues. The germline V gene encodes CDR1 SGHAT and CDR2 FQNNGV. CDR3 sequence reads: CASSLDHGLAHNEQFF. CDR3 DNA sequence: TGTGCCAGCAGCTTAGATCATGGACTAGCACACAATGAGCAGTTCTTC. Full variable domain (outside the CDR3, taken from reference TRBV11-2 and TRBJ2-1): EAGVAQSPRYKIIEKRQSVAFWCNPISGHATLYWYQQILGQGPKLLIQFQNNGVVDDSQLPKDRFSAERLKGVDSTLKIQPAKLEDSAVYLCASSLDHGLAHNEQFFGPGTRLTVL.

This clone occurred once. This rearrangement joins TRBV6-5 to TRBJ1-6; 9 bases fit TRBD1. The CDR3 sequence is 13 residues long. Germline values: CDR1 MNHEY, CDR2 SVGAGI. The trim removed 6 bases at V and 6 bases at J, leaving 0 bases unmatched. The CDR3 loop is CASRTGGNSPLHF. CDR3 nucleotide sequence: TGTGCCAGCAGGACAGGGGGTAATTCACCCCTCCACTTT.

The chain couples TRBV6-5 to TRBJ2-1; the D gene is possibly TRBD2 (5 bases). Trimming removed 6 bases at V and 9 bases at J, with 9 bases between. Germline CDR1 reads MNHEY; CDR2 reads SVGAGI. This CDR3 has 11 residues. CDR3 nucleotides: TGTGCCAGCAGAGAGGGAGCTGAGCAGTTCTTC. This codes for CASREGAEQFF.

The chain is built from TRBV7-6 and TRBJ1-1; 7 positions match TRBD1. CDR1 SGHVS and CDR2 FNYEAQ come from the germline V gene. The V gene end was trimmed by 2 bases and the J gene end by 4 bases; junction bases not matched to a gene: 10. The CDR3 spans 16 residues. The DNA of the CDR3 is TGTGCCAGCAGCTTATCGCCAGGGGGTTACGGCACTGAAGCTTTCTTT. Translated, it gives CASSLSPGGYGTEAFF. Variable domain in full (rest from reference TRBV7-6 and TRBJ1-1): GAGVSQSPRYKVTKRGQDVALRCDPISGHVSLYWYRQALGQGPEFLTYFNYEAQQDKSGLPNDRFSAERPEGSISTLTIQRTEQRDSAMYRCASSLSPGGYGTEAFFGQGTRLTVV.

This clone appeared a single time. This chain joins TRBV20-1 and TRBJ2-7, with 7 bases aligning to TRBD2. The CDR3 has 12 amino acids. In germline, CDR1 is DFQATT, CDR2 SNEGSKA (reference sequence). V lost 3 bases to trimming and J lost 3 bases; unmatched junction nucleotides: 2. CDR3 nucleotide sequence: TGCAGTGCTAGTTCTAGCGGCTACGAGCAGTACTTC. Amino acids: CSASSSGYEQYF.

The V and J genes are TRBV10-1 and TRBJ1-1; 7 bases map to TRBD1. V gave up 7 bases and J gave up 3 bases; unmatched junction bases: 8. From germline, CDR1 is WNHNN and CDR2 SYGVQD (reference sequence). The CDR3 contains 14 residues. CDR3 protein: CASKQTGDDTEAFF. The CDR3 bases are TGCGCCAGCAAACAAACAGGGGATGACACTGAAGCTTTCTTT.

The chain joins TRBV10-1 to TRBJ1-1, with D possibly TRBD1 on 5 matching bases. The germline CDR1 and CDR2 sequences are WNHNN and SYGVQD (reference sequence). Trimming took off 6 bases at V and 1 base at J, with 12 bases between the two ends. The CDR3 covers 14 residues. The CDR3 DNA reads TGCGCCAGCAGGAGTTCCACAGGGAACACTGAAGCTTTCTTT. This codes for CASRSSTGNTEAFF.

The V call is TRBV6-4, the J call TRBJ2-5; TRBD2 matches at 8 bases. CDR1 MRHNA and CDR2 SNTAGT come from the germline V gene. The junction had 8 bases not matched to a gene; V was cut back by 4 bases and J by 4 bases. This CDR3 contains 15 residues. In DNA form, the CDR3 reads TGTGCCAGCAGTGGGACTAGCCGAACTATAGAGACCCAGTACTTC. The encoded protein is CASSGTSRTIETQYF.

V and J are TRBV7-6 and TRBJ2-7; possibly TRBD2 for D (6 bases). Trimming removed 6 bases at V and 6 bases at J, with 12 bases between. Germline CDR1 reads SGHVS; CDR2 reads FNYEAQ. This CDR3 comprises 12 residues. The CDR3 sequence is CASRSIGGEQYF. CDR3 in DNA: TGTGCCAGCAGATCAATCGGGGGCGAGCAGTACTTC.

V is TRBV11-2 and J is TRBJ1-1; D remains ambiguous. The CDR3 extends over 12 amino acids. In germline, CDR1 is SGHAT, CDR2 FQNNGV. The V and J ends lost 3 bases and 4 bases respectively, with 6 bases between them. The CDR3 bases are TGTGCCAGCAGCTTGGCGGGCACTGAAGCTTTCTTT. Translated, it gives CASSLAGTEAFF.

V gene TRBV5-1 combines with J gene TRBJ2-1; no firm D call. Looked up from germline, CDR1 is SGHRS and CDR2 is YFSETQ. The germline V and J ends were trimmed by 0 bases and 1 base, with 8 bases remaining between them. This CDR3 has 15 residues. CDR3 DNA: TGCGCCAGCAGCTTGGAAGAGACTTCCTACAATGAGCAGTTCTTC. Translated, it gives CASSLEETSYNEQFF.

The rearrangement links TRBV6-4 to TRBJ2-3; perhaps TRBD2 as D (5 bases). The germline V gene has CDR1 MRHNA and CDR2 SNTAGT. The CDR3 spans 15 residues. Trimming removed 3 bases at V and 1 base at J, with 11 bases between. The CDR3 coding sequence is TGTGCCAGCAGTGAAACTAGTGACGGCACAGATACGCAGTATTTT. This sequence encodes CASSETSDGTDTQYF.

The CDR3 DNA reads as TGTGCCAGCAGCGACAGGGAGAACGGCTACAATGAGCAGTTCTTC. Protein: CASSDRENGYNEQFF. The chain uses TRBV27 and TRBJ2-1, with 7 bases that match TRBD1. Germline V gives CDR1 MNHEY, CDR2 SMNVEV (reference sequence). The CDR3 runs 15 residues. Trimming took 6 bases from V and 3 from J; bases not matched to a gene: 8.

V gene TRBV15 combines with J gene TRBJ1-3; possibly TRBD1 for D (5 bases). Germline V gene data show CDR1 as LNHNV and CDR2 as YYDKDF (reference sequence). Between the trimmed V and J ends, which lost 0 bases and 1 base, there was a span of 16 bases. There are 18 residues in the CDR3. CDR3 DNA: TGTGCCACCAGCAGAGATCTCTTTTTGGGGCCTTCTGGAAACACCATATATTTT. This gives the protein CATSRDLFLGPSGNTIYF.

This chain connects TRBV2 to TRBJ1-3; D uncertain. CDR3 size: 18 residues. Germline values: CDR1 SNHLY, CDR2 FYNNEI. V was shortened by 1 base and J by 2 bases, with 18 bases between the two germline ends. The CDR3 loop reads CASSEECREGDPGNTIYF. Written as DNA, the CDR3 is TGTGCCAGCAGTGAAGAGTGTAGGGAGGGCGACCCTGGAAACACCATATATTTT.

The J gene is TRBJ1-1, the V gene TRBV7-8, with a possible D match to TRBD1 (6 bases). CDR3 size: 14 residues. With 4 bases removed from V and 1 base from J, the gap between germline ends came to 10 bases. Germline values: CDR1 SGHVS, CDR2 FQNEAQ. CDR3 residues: CASSSIQGNTEAFF. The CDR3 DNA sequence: TGTGCCAGCAGCTCTATACAGGGGAACACTGAAGCTTTCTTT.

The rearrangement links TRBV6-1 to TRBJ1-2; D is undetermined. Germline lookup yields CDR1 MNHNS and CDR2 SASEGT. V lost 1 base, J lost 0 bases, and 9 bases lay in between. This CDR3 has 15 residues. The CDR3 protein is CASSEVWASNYGYTF. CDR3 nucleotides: TGTGCCAGCAGTGAAGTATGGGCCTCTAACTATGGCTACACCTTC.

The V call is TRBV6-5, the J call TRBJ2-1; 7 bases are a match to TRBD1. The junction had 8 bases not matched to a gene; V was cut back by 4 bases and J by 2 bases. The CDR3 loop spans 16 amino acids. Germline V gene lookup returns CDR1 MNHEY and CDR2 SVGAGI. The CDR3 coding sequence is TGTGCCAGCAGTTTAGCCGGGACAGTGACCTACAATGAGCAGTTCTTC. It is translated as CASSLAGTVTYNEQFF.

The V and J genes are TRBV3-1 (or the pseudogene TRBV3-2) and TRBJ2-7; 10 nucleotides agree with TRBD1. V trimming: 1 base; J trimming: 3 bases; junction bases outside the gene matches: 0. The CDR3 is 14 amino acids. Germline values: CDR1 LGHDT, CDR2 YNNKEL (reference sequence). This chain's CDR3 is CASSQGDRGYEQYF. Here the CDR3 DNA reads TGTGCCAGCAGCCAAGGGGACAGGGGCTACGAGCAGTACTTC.

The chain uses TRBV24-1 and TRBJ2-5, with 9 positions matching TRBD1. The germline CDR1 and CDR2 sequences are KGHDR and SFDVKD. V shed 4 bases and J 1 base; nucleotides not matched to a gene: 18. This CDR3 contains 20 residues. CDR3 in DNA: TGTGCCACCAGTGACCGATCCGACCCCGGACAGGGGAAATCCCAAGAGACCCAGTACTTC. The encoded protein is CATSDRSDPGQGKSQETQYF.

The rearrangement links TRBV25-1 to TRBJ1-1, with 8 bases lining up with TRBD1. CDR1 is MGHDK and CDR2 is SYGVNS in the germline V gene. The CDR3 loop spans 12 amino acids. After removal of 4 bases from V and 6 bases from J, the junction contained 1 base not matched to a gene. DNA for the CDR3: TGTGCCAGCAGTGCGACAGGGGCTGAAGCTTTCTTT. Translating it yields CASSATGAEAFF.